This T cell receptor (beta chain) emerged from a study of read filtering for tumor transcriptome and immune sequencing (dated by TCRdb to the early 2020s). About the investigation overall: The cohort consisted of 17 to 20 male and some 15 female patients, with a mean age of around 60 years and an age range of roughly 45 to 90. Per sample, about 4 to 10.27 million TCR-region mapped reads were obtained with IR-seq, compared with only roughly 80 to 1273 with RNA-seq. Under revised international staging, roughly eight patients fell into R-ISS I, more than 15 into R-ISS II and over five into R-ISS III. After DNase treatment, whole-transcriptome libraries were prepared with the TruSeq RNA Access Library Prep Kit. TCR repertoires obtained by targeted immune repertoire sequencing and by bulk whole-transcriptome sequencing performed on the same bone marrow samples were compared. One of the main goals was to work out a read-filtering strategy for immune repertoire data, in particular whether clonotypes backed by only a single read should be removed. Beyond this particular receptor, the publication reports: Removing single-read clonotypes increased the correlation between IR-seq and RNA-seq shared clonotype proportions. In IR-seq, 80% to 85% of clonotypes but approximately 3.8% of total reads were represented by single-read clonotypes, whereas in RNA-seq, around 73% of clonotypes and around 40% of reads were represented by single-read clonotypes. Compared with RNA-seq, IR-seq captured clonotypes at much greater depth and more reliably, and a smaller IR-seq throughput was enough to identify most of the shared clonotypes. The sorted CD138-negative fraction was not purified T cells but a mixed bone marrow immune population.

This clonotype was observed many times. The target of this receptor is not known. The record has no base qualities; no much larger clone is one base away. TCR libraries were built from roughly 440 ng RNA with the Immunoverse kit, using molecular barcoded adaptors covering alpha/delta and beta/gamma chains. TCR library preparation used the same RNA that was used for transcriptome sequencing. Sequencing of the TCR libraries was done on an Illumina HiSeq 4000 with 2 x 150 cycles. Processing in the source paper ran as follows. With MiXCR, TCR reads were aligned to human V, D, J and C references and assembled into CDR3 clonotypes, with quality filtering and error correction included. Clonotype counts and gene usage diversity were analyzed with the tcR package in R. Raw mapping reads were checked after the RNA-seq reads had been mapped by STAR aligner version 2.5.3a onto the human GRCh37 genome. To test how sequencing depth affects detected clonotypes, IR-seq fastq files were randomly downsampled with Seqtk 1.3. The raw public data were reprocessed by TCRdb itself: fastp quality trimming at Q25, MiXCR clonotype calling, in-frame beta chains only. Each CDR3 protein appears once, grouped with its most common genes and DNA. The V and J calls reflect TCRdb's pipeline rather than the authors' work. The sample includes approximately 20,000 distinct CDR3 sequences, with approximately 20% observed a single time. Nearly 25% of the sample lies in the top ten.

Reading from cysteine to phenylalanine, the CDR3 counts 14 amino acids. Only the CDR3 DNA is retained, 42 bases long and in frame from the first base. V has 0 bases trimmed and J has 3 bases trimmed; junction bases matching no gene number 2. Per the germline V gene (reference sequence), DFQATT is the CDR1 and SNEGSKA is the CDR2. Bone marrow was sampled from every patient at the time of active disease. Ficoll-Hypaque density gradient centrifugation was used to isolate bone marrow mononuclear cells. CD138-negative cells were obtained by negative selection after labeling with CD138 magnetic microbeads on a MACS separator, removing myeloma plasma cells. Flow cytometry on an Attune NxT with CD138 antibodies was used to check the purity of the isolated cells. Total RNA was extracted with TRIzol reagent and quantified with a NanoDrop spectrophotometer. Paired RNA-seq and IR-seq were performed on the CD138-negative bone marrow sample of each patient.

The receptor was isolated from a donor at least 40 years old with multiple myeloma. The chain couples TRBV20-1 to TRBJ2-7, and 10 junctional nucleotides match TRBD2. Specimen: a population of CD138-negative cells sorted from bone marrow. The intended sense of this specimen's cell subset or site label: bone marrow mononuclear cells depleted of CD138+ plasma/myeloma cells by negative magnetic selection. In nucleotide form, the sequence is TGCAGTGCTAGAGAAAGCGGGAGGGGCTACGAGCAGTACTTC. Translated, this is CSARESGRGYEQYF.